This is a list of T cell receptor beta chains from one sample in a study of OX40 agonist ivuxolimab in advanced cancers. The table came from immunoSEQ multiplex PCR; TCRdb's copy has only in-frame clones and leaves some out. The sample shows around 53,000 clones, roughly 93% of them seen only once. Here the sequenced sample was CD4+ or CD8+ T cells sorted from blood, taken in a trial of the OX40 agonist ivuxolimab. The receptors originated from an adult with an advanced solid tumor such as melanoma, head and neck, liver or kidney cancer. Both conserved end residues are part of each CDR3. D genes are given only for firm matches. Part of the rows lack a size; the others show once, few, many or a class for expanded clones.

v_gene	j_gene	abundance	d_gene	CDR3aa	CDR3nt
TRBV27	TRBJ2-1	.	.	CASSPGQFNEQFF	TGTGCCAGCAGCCCCGGACAGTTCAATGAGCAGTTCTTC
TRBV29-1	TRBJ2-1	.	.	CSVVVGSNEQFF	TGCAGCGTTGTCGTCGGGAGCAATGAGCAGTTCTTC
TRBV7-8	TRBJ2-7	.	.	CASSLADNEQYF	TGTGCCAGCAGCTTAGCTGATAACGAGCAGTACTTC
TRBV7-9	TRBJ2-1	once	TRBD1	CASSSLGGYEQFF	TGTGCCAGCAGCTCCTTAGGGGGCTATGAGCAGTTCTTC
TRBV19	TRBJ2-2	.	.	CASSMVQNTGELFF	TGTGCCAGTAGTATGGTACAGAACACCGGGGAGCTGTTTTTT
TRBV27	TRBJ2-5	.	TRBD2	CASSLRLAVPSIYQETQYF	TGTGCCAGCAGTTTACGGCTAGCGGTCCCCTCAATTTACCAAGAGACCCAGTACTTC
TRBV5-1	TRBJ1-1	few	.	CASSLAGNTEAFF	TGCGCCAGCAGCTTGGCAGGGAACACTGAAGCTTTCTTT
TRBV28	TRBJ1-1	.	.	CASSLWDTEAFF	TGTGCCAGCAGTTTATGGGACACTGAAGCTTTCTTT
TRBV27	TRBJ1-1	.	TRBD1	CASSPDRAIEAFF	TGTGCCAGCAGTCCAGACAGGGCGATTGAAGCTTTCTTT
TRBV6-5	TRBJ2-7	few	.	CASSYLPSSPWEQYF	TGTGCCAGCAGTTACTTACCTAGCAGCCCCTGGGAGCAGTACTTC
TRBV7-2	TRBJ2-1	.	.	CASSLGGNSYNEQFF	TGTGCCAGCAGCTTAGGCGGGAACTCCTACAATGAGCAGTTCTTC
TRBV10-1	TRBJ1-3	few	.	CASRAGHGNTIYF	TGCGCCAGCCGAGCGGGACACGGAAACACCATATATTTT
TRBV7-9	TRBJ2-1	.	TRBD2	CASSSTSGTYNEQFF	TGTGCCAGCAGCTCCACTAGCGGTACCTACAATGAGCAGTTCTTC
TRBV5-4	TRBJ2-2	.	TRBD1	CASSLLFPTGVTGELFF	TGTGCCAGCAGCTTGTTGTTCCCGACAGGGGTCACCGGGGAGCTGTTTTTT
TRBV9	TRBJ1-4	.	TRBD1	CASSPWTGGEKLFF	TGTGCCAGCAGCCCGTGGACAGGGGGTGAAAAACTGTTTTTT
TRBV4-3	TRBJ2-6	.	.	CASSQDLTGANVLTF	TGCGCCAGCAGCCAAGACCTTACTGGGGCCAACGTCCTGACTTTC
TRBV15	TRBJ1-2	.	.	CATSRGPTHYGYTF	TGTGCCACCAGCAGAGGTCCGACCCACTATGGCTACACCTTC
TRBV28	TRBJ2-1	.	.	CASSFGGAANEQFF	TGTGCCAGCAGTTTTGGGGGAGCAGCAAATGAGCAGTTCTTC
TRBV6-6	TRBJ1-2	.	.	CASTNWQGHYGYTF	TGTGCCAGCACTAACTGGCAGGGGCACTATGGCTACACCTTC
TRBV7-9	TRBJ1-4	once	.	CASSLVTTNEKLFF	TGTGCCAGCAGCTTAGTTACAACTAATGAAAAACTGTTTTTT
TRBV19	TRBJ2-1	.	.	CASSIGGYHNEQFF	TGTGCCAGTAGTATAGGAGGGTATCACAATGAGCAGTTCTTC
TRBV9	TRBJ1-2	.	TRBD1	CASSPRSGGQIYGYTF	TGTGCCAGCAGCCCCCGAAGCGGGGGACAGATCTATGGCTACACCTTC
TRBV6-5	TRBJ1-1	.	.	CASSPQVNTEAFF	TGTGCCAGCAGTCCCCAGGTGAACACTGAAGCTTTCTTT
TRBV4-3	TRBJ1-3	.	.	CASSQVWYSGNTIYF	TGCGCCAGCAGCCAAGTTTGGTACTCTGGAAACACCATATATTTT
TRBV4-3	TRBJ1-1	.	.	CASSQDGGTTEAFF	TGCGCCAGCAGCCAAGATGGAGGGACTACTGAAGCTTTCTTT
TRBV19	TRBJ2-1	.	.	CASSSGGPYNEQFF	TGTGCCAGTAGTAGTGGCGGGCCTTACAATGAGCAGTTCTTC
TRBV7-9	TRBJ2-1	.	.	CASSFWRDPYNEQFF	TGTGCCAGCAGCTTCTGGCGGGACCCCTACAATGAGCAGTTCTTC
TRBV10-3	TRBJ1-2	.	.	CAISEPTGTVAFNYGYTF	TGTGCCATCAGTGAGCCTACCGGGACGGTCGCTTTCAACTATGGCTACACCTTC
TRBV13	TRBJ2-7	.	TRBD1	CASSLSIQGGGEEQYF	TGTGCCAGCAGCTTAAGTATACAGGGGGGTGGAGAGGAGCAGTACTTC
TRBV9	TRBJ1-6	.	.	CASSVGTDQFPLHF	TGTGCCAGCAGCGTAGGGACAGACCAGTTCCCCCTCCACTTT
TRBV4-3	TRBJ2-3	.	TRBD2	CASSRGLAEVGPSTDTQYF	TGCGCCAGCAGCCGAGGACTAGCGGAGGTTGGGCCTAGCACAGATACGCAGTATTTT
TRBV7-9	TRBJ2-5	.	TRBD1	CASSLGEVGQGQETQYF	TGTGCCAGCAGCTTAGGGGAAGTGGGACAGGGGCAAGAGACCCAGTACTTC
TRBV19	TRBJ1-2	.	TRBD1	CASMGTVTGEAYTF	TGTGCCAGTATGGGGACGGTGACAGGGGAAGCCTACACCTTC
TRBV12-1	TRBJ1-2	.	.	CATLPLQGYGYTF	TGTGCCACCCTCCCCCTCCAGGGGTATGGCTACACCTTC
TRBV6-6	TRBJ2-1	.	TRBD2	CASSYMAGVDNEQFF	TGTGCCAGCAGTTACATGGCGGGAGTAGACAATGAGCAGTTCTTC
TRBV7-8	TRBJ2-1	.	TRBD2	CASSAAGGIYNEQFF	TGTGCCAGCAGCGCAGCGGGAGGCATCTACAATGAGCAGTTCTTC
TRBV7-9	TRBJ1-2	few	TRBD1	CASSLVGTGVYGYTF	TGTGCCAGCAGCCTAGTTGGGACAGGGGTATATGGCTACACCTTC
TRBV5-5	TRBJ2-5	.	.	CASSSVGNRPETQYF	TGTGCCAGCAGCTCTGTGGGTAACAGACCGGAGACCCAGTACTTC
TRBV27	TRBJ1-2	few	.	CASRLGGGYGYTF	TGTGCCAGCAGGCTCGGTGGAGGCTATGGCTACACCTTC
TRBV7-7	TRBJ2-3	.	TRBD2	CASSGLAPGDTQYF	TGTGCTAGCAGCGGACTAGCGCCGGGAGATACGCAGTATTTT
TRBV5-4	TRBJ2-1	.	TRBD2	CASSLSGTYNEQFF	TGTGCCAGCAGCCTTAGCGGGACGTACAATGAGCAGTTCTTC
TRBV13	TRBJ1-1	.	TRBD1	CASSSGTGGEAFF	TGTGCCAGCAGCTCCGGGACAGGGGGCGAAGCTTTCTTT
TRBV15	TRBJ2-6	.	.	CATSRVGTGANVLTF	TGTGCCACCAGCAGAGTAGGGACTGGGGCCAACGTCCTGACTTTC
TRBV7-9	TRBJ2-1	.	.	CASSSSNEQFF	TGTGCCAGCAGCTCCTCTAATGAGCAGTTCTTC
TRBV19	TRBJ1-2	.	.	CASVVVAGGFTYGYTF	TGTGCCAGCGTGGTAGTGGCAGGAGGATTCACCTATGGCTACACCTTC